The 25 T cell receptor beta chains given below trace back to one sample, sequenced in a study of T cells after yellow fever vaccination (dated by TCRdb to about 2019). Read against the paper, the sample's treatment or condition label means: live attenuated yellow fever vaccine strain. Libraries were built with 5' RACE. Instrument on record: Illumina HiSeq 2500. The public reads were quality trimmed at Q25 with fastp and then assembled into clones with MiXCR by TCRdb, keeping productive beta chains. Here each entry gathers all rows of one CDR3 protein and keeps the most common genes and DNA. The sample profile shows 110,000 to 150,000 distinct CDR3 sequences; approximately 6.6% of them were found once. The ten largest clones take up more than 0.6% of the sample. The starting material was CD4+ T cells sorted from PBMCs, obtained 10 days after the yellow fever booster vaccination. Every receptor here comes from a man aged 25-45 years who received the YFV17D yellow fever vaccine.

This clonotype was detected a few times. The chain carries TRBV5-1 and TRBJ2-1; 11 bases agree with TRBD2. Germline assignment: CDR1 SGHRS and CDR2 YFSETQ. The CDR3 has 15 amino acids. Trimming took 5 bases from V and 10 from J; bases not matched to a gene: 11. The DNA for the CDR3 is TGCGCCAGCAGAAGAATACTAGCGGGAGTGACCGAGCAGTTCTTC. Translation gives CASRRILAGVTEQFF.

This clonotype has only a few counts. The V gene is TRBV20-1, the J gene TRBJ1-6; no clear D gene. CDR1 DFQATT and CDR2 SNEGSKA come from the germline V gene (reference sequence). The CDR3 is made up of 17 amino acids. Trimming took off 4 bases at V and 10 bases at J, with 26 bases between the two ends. The CDR3 nucleotides read TGCAGTGCTATTCTTCTGCGCCGGTCTCTTTCGGGGTCACCCCTCCACTTT. Translated, it gives CSAILLRRSLSGSPLHF.

This clonotype was observed at least ten times. The J gene is TRBJ2-1, the V gene TRBV12-3 or TRBV12-4, with 12 positions matching TRBD2. The CDR3 is made up of 15 amino acids. The junction had 7 bases not matched to a gene; V was cut back by 6 bases and J by 7 bases. The CDR3 here is CASSLAGGPGNEQFF. CDR3 coding DNA: TGTGCCAGCAGCCTAGCGGGAGGGCCTGGGAATGAGCAGTTCTTC.

The genes are TRBV4-3 and TRBJ2-3; TRBD2 matches at 8 bases. CDR3 length equals 15 residues. With 4 bases clipped from V and 9 bases from J, the junction kept 12 bases outside the gene matches. The germline V gene encodes CDR1 LGHNA and CDR2 YSLEER. CDR3 amino acids: CASSPSGSGTTTQYF. CDR3 nucleotides: TGCGCCAGCAGCCCGTCGGGTAGCGGGACCACAACGCAGTATTTT.

V is TRBV5-4 and J is TRBJ2-2; no clear D. Trimming removed 2 bases at V and 1 base at J, with 6 bases between. The CDR3 totals 14 residues. Germline assignment: CDR1 SGHNT and CDR2 YYREEE (reference sequence). DNA of the CDR3: TGTGCCAGCAGCTTACAGCGGAACACCGGGGAGCTGTTTTTT. Its translation: CASSLQRNTGELFF.

There are many counts of this clonotype. The rearrangement joins TRBV5-1 to TRBJ2-1; D might be TRBD2 (6 bases). Germline CDR1 is SGHRS and CDR2 is YFSETQ. V was trimmed by 3 bases and J by 7 bases, leaving 23 bases between them. The CDR3 is 17 residues long. CDR3 sequence reads: CASSYLASGVRGNEQFF. In DNA form, the CDR3 reads TGCGCCAGCAGCTACCTAGCTTCGGGAGTGAGGGGAAATGAGCAGTTCTTC.

This clonotype was counted ten times or more. DNA for the CDR3: TGTGCCAGTAGTATTTCAGGGGTGAACACTGAAGCTTTCTTT. The encoded protein is CASSISGVNTEAFF. The genes are TRBV19 and TRBJ1-1; tentative D call: TRBD1 (6 bases). Trimming removed 3 bases from V and 0 bases from J, with 8 bases in between. The CDR3 sequence is 14 residues long. The germline V gene has CDR1 LNHDA and CDR2 SQIVND (reference sequence).

This clonotype was recorded at least ten times. The chain employs TRBV29-1 and TRBJ2-7; a possible D gene is TRBD1 (5 bases). The CDR3 runs 12 residues. Per germline, CDR1 SQVTM and CDR2 ANQGSEA. V gave up 6 bases and J gave up 0 bases, with 9 bases separating them. CDR3 in DNA: TGCAGCGTACAGGTGTCCTCCTACGAGCAGTACTTC. It is translated as CSVQVSSYEQYF.

The V gene is TRBV5-3, the J gene TRBJ2-1, with TRBD2 matching 13 bases. TRBV5-3 is an ORF, with its function uncertain. The CDR3 runs to 20 residues. J was trimmed by 3 bases and V by 3 bases; bases with no gene match: 15. The CDR3 region is CARSSGLAGFPYDLYNEQFF. Here the CDR3 DNA reads TGTGCCAGAAGCTCGGGACTAGCGGGATTCCCCTATGACCTCTACAATGAGCAGTTCTTC.

This clonotype was seen many times. The CDR3 DNA reads TGTGCCAGTAGCAGTAGGGCTAGCGGGACCCACTATAATGAGCAGTTCTTC. Translation: CASSSRASGTHYNEQFF. The rearrangement uses TRBV19 and TRBJ2-1, with 9 positions matching TRBD2. This CDR3 is 17 amino acids long. Germline V CDR1 and CDR2: LNHDA, SQIVND (reference sequence). Trimming at V came to 6 bases and at J to 7 bases, leaving 16 bases not matched to a gene.

This clonotype has ten or more counts. The chain uses TRBV27 and TRBJ1-1; TRBD1 agrees at 12 bases. CDR3 size: 15 residues. J was trimmed by 6 bases and V by 6 bases; bases with no gene match: 8. The germline V gene has CDR1 MNHEY and CDR2 SMNVEV (reference sequence). The CDR3 sequence: CASRRDRGLRAEAFF. CDR3 bases: TGTGCCAGCAGGCGGGACAGGGGGCTCCGGGCTGAAGCTTTCTTT.

The sample holds many counts of this clonotype. The chain uses TRBV28 and TRBJ2-1; TRBD1 might be the D (6 bases). Germline CDR1 reads MDHEN; CDR2 reads SYDVKM. Trimming stripped 6 bases from V and 8 bases from J, with 14 bases between. There are 13 residues in the CDR3. The CDR3 loop is CASRPTGLHEQFF. In nucleotides, the CDR3 is TGTGCCAGCAGACCCACAGGGTTACATGAGCAGTTCTTC.

As concerns this clonotype: A much larger clone lies a single base off, so this may be a read error. The chain joins TRBV5-1 to TRBJ1-5, with TRBD1 as a possible D gene (5 bases). Germline CDR1 reads SGHRS; CDR2 reads YFSETQ. CDR3 size: 15 residues. The V end was cut by 3 bases, the J end by 4 bases, with 14 bases between. CDR3: CASSSGGTGNQPQHF. In DNA form, the CDR3 reads TGCGCCAGCAGCTCGGGAGGGACTGGTAATCAGCCCCAGCATTTT.

This clonotype appeared many times. The chain employs TRBV7-9 and TRBJ2-1, with TRBD2 matching over 8 bases. The CDR3 sequence is 15 residues long. V lost 5 bases and J lost 4; bases outside the gene matches: 7. Germline values: CDR1 SEHNR, CDR2 FQNEAQ (reference sequence). The CDR3 nucleotides read TGTGCCAGCAGCGCCCTTAGCGGGAAGTACAATGAGCAGTTCTTC. Protein product: CASSALSGKYNEQFF.

This clonotype was found many times. This chain joins TRBV27 and TRBJ2-1; 8 nucleotides line up with TRBD2. V dropped 8 bases and J dropped 5; count of bases not matched to a gene: 5. Germline loops: CDR1 MNHEY, CDR2 SMNVEV (reference sequence). This CDR3 is 13 amino acids long. CDR3 in amino acids: CASRTSGDNEQFF. CDR3 DNA sequence: TGTGCCAGCCGAACTAGCGGAGACAATGAGCAGTTCTTC.

The chain couples TRBV23-1 to TRBJ2-1; 9 nucleotides agree with TRBD1. TRBV23-1 is treated as an ORF (open reading frame) with a function not yet certain. The CDR3 has 16 amino acids. The V and J ends lost 7 bases and 8 bases, in that order; junction bases with no gene match: 15. The CDR3 region has the DNA TGCGCCAGCACCCCGCGACAGGGGGAGCGATGGTATGAGCAGTTCTTC. Amino acids: CASTPRQGERWYEQFF.

This clonotype appeared many times. This chain links TRBV12-3 or TRBV12-4 with TRBJ2-1, with D perhaps matching TRBD2 (6 bases). The CDR3 sequence is 12 residues long. The V end lost 4 bases, the J end lost 13 bases, and 14 bases lay between the germline ends. CDR3 in amino acids: CASSSRDLVQFF. In DNA, the CDR3 is TGTGCCAGCAGTTCTCGGGACTTAGTCCAGTTCTTC.

This clonotype was observed many times. The chain uses TRBV12-3 or TRBV12-4 and TRBJ2-2; D is ambiguous. Trimming removed 3 bases from V and 7 bases from J, with 9 bases in between. The CDR3 contains 13 residues. The CDR3 DNA is TGTGCCAGCAGTTTGTACTCGGACGGGGAGCTGTTTTTT. Amino acids: CASSLYSDGELFF.

The chain recombines TRBV6-2 or TRBV6-3 with TRBJ2-7; 10 positions agree with TRBD2. This CDR3 comprises 14 residues. Looked up from germline, CDR1 is MNHEY and CDR2 is SVGEGT. Trimming removed 7 bases from V and 2 bases from J; junction bases left unmatched: 5. Written as DNA, the CDR3 is TGTGCCAGCACCGAAAGCGGGAGGGCCTACGAGCAGTACTTC. Protein: CASTESGRAYEQYF.

The rearrangement joins TRBV7-9 to TRBJ1-2; D might be TRBD1 (5 bases). The CDR3 has 13 amino acids. The V and J ends lost 10 bases and 4 bases respectively, with 16 bases between them. Germline V lookup: CDR1 SEHNR, CDR2 FQNEAQ (reference sequence). The CDR3 region has the DNA TGTGCCATGAGCTCCGGGCAGGGCTATGGCTACACCTTC. Translation: CAMSSGQGYGYTF.

This clonotype occurred many times. The CDR3 DNA reads as TGTGCCAGCAGCAACACGGGACTAGCGGTATCCTACGAGCAGTACTTC. It encodes CASSNTGLAVSYEQYF. The rearrangement joins TRBV6-2 or TRBV6-3 to TRBJ2-7, with 11 bases fitting TRBD2. CDR3 length: 16 amino acids. Germline V gene lookup returns CDR1 MNHEY and CDR2 SVGEGT. The V gene end was trimmed by 6 bases and the J gene end by 1 base; junction bases not matched to a gene: 8.

This clonotype was recorded many times. V and J are TRBV2 and TRBJ2-3, with 8 bases that match TRBD1. From germline, CDR1 is SNHLY and CDR2 FYNNEI. V shed 7 bases and J 4 bases; nucleotides not matched to a gene: 10. This CDR3 comprises 15 residues. DNA of the CDR3: TGTGCCAGCAAATCGAACAGGGGGACCCCAGATACGCAGTATTTT. This gives the protein CASKSNRGTPDTQYF.

The chain joins TRBV15 to TRBJ2-2; D not certain. Germline V gene sequence: CDR1 LNHNV, CDR2 YYDKDF (reference sequence). V was cut by 1 base and J by 5 bases, with 11 bases left in between. CDR3 length: 15 residues. CDR3 in amino acids: CATSRGAEFTGELFF. In nucleotides, the CDR3 is TGTGCCACCAGCAGAGGGGCGGAGTTTACCGGGGAGCTGTTTTTT.

Only a few counts were recorded for this clonotype. This chain uses TRBV7-9 with TRBJ1-6; D remains ambiguous. Germline V gene data show CDR1 as SEHNR and CDR2 as FQNEAQ (reference sequence). Trimming left V 1 base short and J 9 bases short, with 7 bases between. The CDR3 extends over 13 amino acids. The CDR3 sequence is CASSLEGVSPLHF. CDR3 bases: TGTGCCAGCAGCTTAGAGGGCGTTTCACCCCTCCACTTT. The full variable domain, in which reference TRBV7-9 and TRBJ1-6 provide the parts outside the CDR3, is DTGVSQNPRHKITKRGQNVTFRCDPISEHNRLYWYRQTLGQGPEFLTYFQNEAQLEKSRLLSDRFSAERPKGSFSTLEIQRTEQGDSAMYLCASSLEGVSPLHFGNGTRLTVT.

This clonotype was seen at least ten times. The rearrangement links TRBV15 to TRBJ1-1, with 9 positions matching TRBD1. The CDR3 totals 19 residues. Germline V gene data show CDR1 as LNHNV and CDR2 as YYDKDF (reference sequence). Trimming removed 3 bases from V and 0 bases from J; junction bases left unmatched: 14. CDR3 in DNA: TGTGCCACCAGCAGGCCAGCGGGGGGACAGGGTGGGATGAACACTGAAGCTTTCTTT. It encodes CATSRPAGGQGGMNTEAFF.